These 28 T cell receptor beta chains share one sample of origin, sequenced in a study of regulatory T cells in long-lasting Graves disease. HTBI primers from iRepertoire and Arm-PCR of CDR3 regions yielded the TCR beta libraries. One entry per CDR3 protein, called by TCRdb with MiXCR from the multiplex PCR reads. This sample carries about 370,000 distinct CDR3 sequences, around 15% of them seen once, and the ten largest clones take 22%. Time point described: newly diagnosed GD, antithyroid drugs for less than 3 months. TCR sequences were obtained from RNA taken from PBMCs. The sample in question was peripheral blood mononuclear cells (PBMCs), obtained at new diagnosis, from a patient treated with antithyroid drugs. The origin of the receptors is a female donor with Graves disease.

This clonotype was seen at least ten times. This sequence joins TRBV11-1 and TRBJ1-1, with 9 nucleotides matching TRBD1. This CDR3 has 16 amino acids. V shed 6 bases, J shed 7 bases, and the junction held 15 bases outside the gene matches. Germline V lookup: CDR1 SGHAT, CDR2 FQDESV (reference sequence). This CDR3 reads CASSHPGQGSPFEAFF. CDR3 nucleotides: TGTGCCAGCAGTCACCCGGGACAGGGATCACCATTTGAAGCTTTCTTT.

This clonotype was seen at least ten times. The J gene is TRBJ2-5, the V gene TRBV27, with D uncertain. Germline CDR1 reads MNHEY; CDR2 reads SMNVEV (reference sequence). Trimming left V 5 bases short and J 4 bases short, with 8 bases between. The CDR3 covers 12 residues. Written as DNA, the CDR3 is TGTGCCAGCAGTAAATCAGGAGAGACCCAGTACTTC. It encodes CASSKSGETQYF.

This clonotype appeared many times. This chain links TRBV7-2 with TRBJ2-2; 9 nucleotides match TRBD2. J lost 7 bases, V lost 4 bases, and 13 bases had no gene match. Per the germline V gene, CDR1 is SGHTA and CDR2 is FQGNSA. This CDR3 is built from 17 residues. In nucleotides, the CDR3 is TGTGCCAGCAGCTCTCTCCGGACTAGCGCCGATGGCGGGGAGCTGTTTTTT. This translates into CASSSLRTSADGGELFF.

Details on this clonotype: This clone may be a read error of a much larger clone one base away. The chain carries TRBV5-4 and TRBJ1-1; D unclear. CDR3 length equals 14 residues. Germline CDR1 SGHNT, CDR2 YYREEE (reference sequence). This CDR3 is CASSFSVLNAEAFF. CDR3 in DNA: TGTGCCAGCAGCTTCTCGGTCCTGAACGCTGAAGCTTTCTTT.

This clonotype was seen at least ten times. This sequence joins TRBV6-1 and TRBJ2-3; 7 bases align to TRBD2. Trimming removed 0 bases from V and 5 bases from J; junction bases left unmatched: 2. CDR1 MNHNS and CDR2 SASEGT come from the germline V gene. The CDR3 sequence is 14 residues long. CDR3 protein: CASSEAGGGDTQYF. The DNA for the CDR3 is TGTGCCAGCAGTGAAGCGGGGGGGGGAGATACGCAGTATTTT.

The table lists this clonotype with a few counts. The rearrangement uses TRBV6-9 and TRBJ1-2, with D maybe TRBD1 (6 bases). The length of the CDR3 is 15 residues. Per the germline V gene, CDR1 is MNHGY and CDR2 is SVAAGI. Trimming removed 3 bases at V and 4 bases at J, with 15 bases between. The CDR3 spells CASSYTRKQGYGYTF. The CDR3 region has the DNA TGTGCCAGCAGTTACACCCGAAAACAGGGCTATGGCTACACCTTC.

In this sample, this clonotype turned up a few times. The V and J genes are TRBV4-1 and TRBJ1-1; D gene uncertain. V gave up 3 bases and J gave up 0 bases, with 11 bases separating them. The germline gives CDR1 MGHRA, CDR2 YSYEKL. This CDR3 has 15 residues. The CDR3 nucleotides are TGCGCCAGCAGCCAGTCTGGTGTGGTGAACACTGAAGCTTTCTTT. Residues: CASSQSGVVNTEAFF.

V is TRBV30 and J is TRBJ1-6, with D maybe TRBD1 (5 bases). This CDR3 has 16 amino acids. The V and J ends lost 4 bases and 3 bases respectively, with 16 bases between them. Germline loops: CDR1 GTSNPN, CDR2 SVGIG (reference sequence). The DNA of the CDR3 is TGTGCCTGGATCACCACAGGAGGGGACTATAATTCACCCCTCCACTTT. Translation: CAWITTGGDYNSPLHF.

V is TRBV10-3 and J is TRBJ2-1; 10 bases align to TRBD2. V lost 6 bases, J lost 8 bases, and 16 bases stayed unmatched. Germline V gives CDR1 ENHRY, CDR2 SYGVKD. This CDR3 comprises 17 residues. CDR3: CAIRGLSGGARSDEQFF. Written as DNA, the CDR3 is TGTGCCATCAGGGGCCTAAGCGGGGGGGCGCGGTCCGATGAGCAGTTCTTC.

This clonotype was counted many times. The chain is built from TRBV12-3 or TRBV12-4 and TRBJ1-2, with 9 nucleotides matching TRBD1. V lost 6 bases to trimming and J lost 6 bases; unmatched junction nucleotides: 11. The CDR3 is 15 amino acids. CDR3 in DNA: TGTGCCAGCAGCCTACCGGGACAGGGTCGAAATGGCTACACCTTC. Translated, it gives CASSLPGQGRNGYTF.

This clonotype was found many times. The V call is TRBV6-2 or TRBV6-3, the J call TRBJ2-1; D may match TRBD1 or TRBD2 (5 bases each). The CDR3 totals 17 residues. The ends were cut back, 2 bases at V and 5 bases at J, with 19 bases in the middle. Germline CDR1 MNHEY, CDR2 SVGEGT. DNA of the CDR3: TGTGCCAGCAGTTACCCAGGGACCTCTACCCTGAACAATGAGCAGTTCTTC. This encodes CASSYPGTSTLNNEQFF.

This clonotype was picked up many times. The chain uses TRBV7-3 and TRBJ2-3; the match to TRBD2 covers 7 bases. CDR3 length equals 16 residues. Germline V gene sequence: CDR1 SGHTA, CDR2 FQGTGA. V was clipped by 4 bases and J by 1 base; unmatched bases: 8. CDR3 nucleotide sequence: TGTGCCAGCAGCTCAAGCGGGGCACCCGGCACAGATACGCAGTATTTT. It codes for CASSSSGAPGTDTQYF.

This clonotype was detected only a few times. This chain uses TRBV11-3 with TRBJ1-3; D might be TRBD1 (5 bases). The CDR3 extends over 14 amino acids. V gave up 6 bases and J gave up 4 bases, with 13 bases separating them. Per the germline V gene, CDR1 is SGHNT and CDR2 is YENEEA. In nucleotides, the CDR3 is TGTGCCAGCAGGGGACCTGAGGGAGGAAACACCATATATTTT. It is translated as CASRGPEGGNTIYF.

This clonotype showed up just a few times. The chain's CDR3 is CASSQDAGTANEKLFF. CDR3 bases: TGCGCCAGCAGCCAAGATGCCGGGACAGCTAATGAAAAACTGTTTTTT. J is TRBJ1-4 and V is TRBV4-1; 7 bases fit TRBD1. CDR1 and CDR2 (germline): MGHRA, YSYEKL. The CDR3 is 16 residues long. The J segment lost 3 bases and the V segment lost 0 bases, leaving 4 bases of the junction unmatched.

A few counts support this clonotype. The chain uses TRBV29-1 and TRBJ2-5; D possibly corresponds to TRBD1 (5 bases). The V and J ends lost 2 bases and 4 bases respectively, with 11 bases between them. The CDR3 length is 13 residues. Germline assignment: CDR1 SQVTM and CDR2 ANQGSEA. In DNA form, the CDR3 reads TGCAGCGTTGAACTAATAGGGGTAGAGACCCAGTACTTC. It translates to CSVELIGVETQYF.

This clonotype has ten or more counts. The V gene is TRBV27, the J gene TRBJ2-1; TRBD2 matches 16 bases. J lost 8 bases, V lost 6 bases, and 13 bases had no gene match. In germline, CDR1 is MNHEY, CDR2 SMNVEV (reference sequence). The CDR3 contains 18 residues. CDR3 in DNA: TGTGCCAGCAGGGGACTAGCGGGAGGGCCAGGTAAGCGTGATGAGCAGTTCTTC. Encoded protein: CASRGLAGGPGKRDEQFF.

This clonotype was observed at least ten times. The chain couples TRBV2 to TRBJ1-5; possibly TRBD1 for D (6 bases). This CDR3 contains 15 residues. Between the trimmed V and J ends, which lost 6 bases and 7 bases, there was a span of 19 bases. CDR1 is SNHLY, CDR2 FYNNEI, per germline. The CDR3 reads CASREQGRGGQPQHF. The CDR3 DNA sequence: TGTGCCAGCAGGGAACAGGGTCGTGGGGGACAGCCCCAGCATTTT.

A word on this clonotype: A much larger clonotype is one base distant, so this may be a read error. This chain joins TRBV13 and TRBJ2-4, with 8 bases fitting TRBD2. Trimming cost V 3 bases and J 13 bases; bases outside gene matches: 17. CDR1 is PRHDT and CDR2 is FYEKMQ in the germline V gene (reference sequence). This CDR3 has 16 residues. CDR3 DNA sequence: TGTGCCAGCAGCTTCCATGGTGGGACTAGGTACTATGAGCAGTACTTC. Its translation: CASSFHGGTRYYEQYF.

There are many counts of this clonotype. The chain combines TRBV20-1 with TRBJ2-1; 7 nucleotides agree with TRBD2. The CDR3 has 15 amino acids. The V gene end was trimmed by 0 bases and the J gene end by 6 bases; junction bases not matched to a gene: 8. Germline values: CDR1 DFQATT, CDR2 SNEGSKA (reference sequence). Written as DNA, the CDR3 is TGCAGTGCTAGAGAGCGGGGGAGCGGTCTCAATGAGCAGTTCTTC. Protein sequence: CSARERGSGLNEQFF.

The chain links TRBV19 to TRBJ2-3; D is perhaps TRBD1 (6 bases). The CDR3 runs to 15 residues. CDR1 and CDR2 (germline): LNHDA, SQIVND (reference sequence). Between the trimmed V and J ends, which lost 9 bases and 1 base, there was a span of 17 bases. The CDR3 DNA follows: TGTGCCAGGACCGAAGTGTGGGGGCGCACAGATACGCAGTATTTT. Its translation: CARTEVWGRTDTQYF.

This clonotype was counted a few times. The chain combines TRBV12-3 or TRBV12-4 with TRBJ2-1, with 9 bases aligning to TRBD2. The CDR3 consists of 16 residues. After removal of 6 bases from V and 2 bases from J, the junction contained 8 bases not matched to a gene. CDR3: CASRVRSGGTYNEQFF. In DNA, the CDR3 is TGTGCCAGCAGGGTCCGTAGCGGGGGAACCTACAATGAGCAGTTCTTC.

V is TRBV27 and J is TRBJ1-1; D remains unclear. The CDR3 sequence is 16 residues long. Germline V gene sequence: CDR1 MNHEY, CDR2 SMNVEV (reference sequence). Between the trimmed V and J ends, which lost 6 bases and 0 bases, there was a span of 17 bases. In DNA form, the CDR3 reads TGTGCCAGCAGGGGTTTTGGCGCAGGCATGAACACTGAAGCTTTCTTT. It specifies CASRGFGAGMNTEAFF.

This chain connects TRBV29-1 to TRBJ2-5, with D tentatively TRBD1 (10 bases). The germline V gene encodes CDR1 SQVTM and CDR2 ANQGSEA. The CDR3 runs to 14 residues. Trimming removed 7 bases at V and 6 bases at J, with 21 bases between. The CDR3 loop is CSADRGTSSKTQYF. CDR3 DNA sequence: TGCAGCGCGGACAGGGGGACTAGCAGCAAGACCCAGTACTTC.

The sample holds a few counts of this clonotype. The chain recombines TRBV5-6 with TRBJ1-1, with TRBD1 identical over 9 bases. The CDR3 runs 15 residues. The V gene end was trimmed by 4 bases and the J gene end by 6 bases; junction bases not matched to a gene: 10. Germline V lookup: CDR1 SGHDT, CDR2 YYEEEE. CDR3 sequence (DNA): TGTGCCAGCAGCCCCGAGAGACAGGGGGACCCTGAAGCTTTCTTT. This gives the protein CASSPERQGDPEAFF.

The sample holds many counts of this clonotype. The chain joins TRBV20-1 to TRBJ2-1, with 11 bases lining up with TRBD2. The CDR3 is 13 amino acids. V shed 3 bases, J shed 10 bases, and the junction held 5 bases outside the gene matches. Germline V gene data show CDR1 as DFQATT and CDR2 as SNEGSKA (reference sequence). For the CDR3, the DNA is TGCAGTGCTAGGGGACTAGCGGTAATGGAGCAGTTCTTC. This codes for CSARGLAVMEQFF.

In regard to this clonotype: This could be a read error, since a much larger clone is one nucleotide away. The chain is built from TRBV27 and TRBJ1-5, with D perhaps TRBD1 (6 bases). CDR1 MNHEY and CDR2 SMNVEV come from the germline V gene (reference sequence). Trimming removed 5 bases from V and 0 bases from J, with 17 bases in between. The length of the CDR3 is 17 residues. The CDR3 DNA is TGTGCCAGCAGTAGCTACTGGGGGGGCGGTAGCAATCAGCCCCAGCATTTT. Translation gives CASSSYWGGGSNQPQHF.

This clonotype was detected ten times or more. The genes are TRBV2 and TRBJ2-1; the D is unclear. The CDR3 runs 15 residues. The V and J ends lost 7 bases and 0 bases respectively, with 13 bases between them. Germline CDR1 SNHLY, CDR2 FYNNEI. CDR3 amino acids: CASTALTSSYNEQFF. CDR3 sequence (DNA): TGTGCCAGCACCGCCCTAACGAGCTCCTACAATGAGCAGTTCTTC. Together with reference TRBV2 and TRBJ2-1, the CDR3 gives the full variable domain: EPEVTQTPSHQVTQMGQEVILRCVPISNHLYFYWYRQILGQKVEFLVSFYNNEISEKSEIFDDQFSVERPDGSNFTLKIRSTKLEDSAMYFCASTALTSSYNEQFFGPGTRLTVL.

This clonotype was counted at least ten times. V and J are TRBV19 and TRBJ2-1; tentative D call: TRBD2 (5 bases). The germline V gene has CDR1 LNHDA and CDR2 SQIVND (reference sequence). The CDR3 spans 15 residues. The V end was cut by 3 bases, the J end by 0 bases, with 9 bases between. This CDR3 reads CASSIQADSYNEQFF. The CDR3 coding sequence is TGTGCCAGTAGTATCCAAGCGGACTCCTACAATGAGCAGTTCTTC.